The TCR beta chain described here comes from a study of T cells in Graves' hyperthyroidism and ophthalmopathy. This clonotype was seen only a few times. V lost 5 bases and J lost 6, with 6 bases in between. The CDR3 extends over 11 amino acids. The germline CDR1 and CDR2 sequences are MNHEY and SVGEGT. Amplification of TCR beta CDR3 regions was performed using RNA transcripts as template. During a first-round RT-PCR of the TCR CDR3, the HTBI primer set was used. TCRdb redid the calling of the multiplex PCR reads with MiXCR, one entry per CDR3 protein. This table has around 540,000 distinct CDR3 sequences, about 15% appearing once.

The chain recombines TRBV6-2 or TRBV6-3 with TRBJ2-3; D is uncertain. The source of this sequence is a young woman with Graves' ophthalmopathy. Source material: blood. CDR3 amino acids: CASSNRDTQYF. Here the CDR3 DNA reads TGTGCCAGCAGTAATCGGGATACGCAGTATTTT.